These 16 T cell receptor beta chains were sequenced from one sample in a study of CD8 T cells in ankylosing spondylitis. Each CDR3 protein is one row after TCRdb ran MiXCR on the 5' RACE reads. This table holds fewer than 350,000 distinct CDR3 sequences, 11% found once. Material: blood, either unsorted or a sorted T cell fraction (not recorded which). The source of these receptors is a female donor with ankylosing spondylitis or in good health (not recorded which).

Here the CDR3 reads CASSFRLAAGEKQFF. The CDR3 DNA sequence: TGTGCCAGCAGCTTTAGGCTAGCGGCGGGCGAGAAGCAGTTCTTC. The V and J genes are TRBV5-5 and TRBJ2-1; 7 bases are shared with TRBD2. Germline-derived CDR1 and CDR2 are SGHKS and YYEKEE (reference sequence). The trim removed 2 bases at V and 11 bases at J, leaving 13 bases unmatched. The CDR3 loop spans 15 amino acids.

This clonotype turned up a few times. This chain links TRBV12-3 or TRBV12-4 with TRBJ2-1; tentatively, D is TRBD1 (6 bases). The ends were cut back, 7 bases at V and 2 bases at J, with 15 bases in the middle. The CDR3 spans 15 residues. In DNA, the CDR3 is TGTGCCAGCACCCCGACAGGCTTACCCTACAATGAGCAGTTCTTC. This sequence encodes CASTPTGLPYNEQFF.

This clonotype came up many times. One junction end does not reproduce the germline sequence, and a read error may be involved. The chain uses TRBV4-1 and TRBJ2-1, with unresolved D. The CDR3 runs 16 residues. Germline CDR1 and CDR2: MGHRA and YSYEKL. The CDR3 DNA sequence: TGCGCCAGCAGCAAAGAACGGGTGGCAACCGACAATGAGCAGTTCTTC. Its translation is CASSKERVATDNEQFF.

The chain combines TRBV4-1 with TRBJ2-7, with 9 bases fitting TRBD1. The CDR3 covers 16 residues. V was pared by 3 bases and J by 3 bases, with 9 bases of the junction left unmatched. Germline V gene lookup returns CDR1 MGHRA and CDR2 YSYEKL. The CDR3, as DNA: TGCGCCAGCAGCCAGCTATACGGACAGGGGTACTACGAGCAGTACTTC. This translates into CASSQLYGQGYYEQYF.

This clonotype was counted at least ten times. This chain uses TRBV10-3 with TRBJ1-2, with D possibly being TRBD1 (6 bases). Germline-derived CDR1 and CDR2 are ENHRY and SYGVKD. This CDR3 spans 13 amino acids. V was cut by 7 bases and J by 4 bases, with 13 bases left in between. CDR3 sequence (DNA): TGTGCCATCAAACTGGACAGCCTCTATGGCTACACCTTC. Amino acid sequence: CAIKLDSLYGYTF.

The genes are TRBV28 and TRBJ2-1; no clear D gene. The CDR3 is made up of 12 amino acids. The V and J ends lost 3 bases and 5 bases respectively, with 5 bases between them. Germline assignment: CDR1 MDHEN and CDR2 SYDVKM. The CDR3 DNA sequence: TGTGCCAGCAGTTTGCTAGACAATGAGCAGTTCTTC. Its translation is CASSLLDNEQFF.

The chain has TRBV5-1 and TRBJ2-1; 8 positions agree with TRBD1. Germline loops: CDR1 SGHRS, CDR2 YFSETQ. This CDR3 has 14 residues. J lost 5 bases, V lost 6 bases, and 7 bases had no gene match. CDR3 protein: CASKRWTGHNEQFF. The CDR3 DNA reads TGCGCCAGCAAAAGGTGGACAGGGCACAATGAGCAGTTCTTC.

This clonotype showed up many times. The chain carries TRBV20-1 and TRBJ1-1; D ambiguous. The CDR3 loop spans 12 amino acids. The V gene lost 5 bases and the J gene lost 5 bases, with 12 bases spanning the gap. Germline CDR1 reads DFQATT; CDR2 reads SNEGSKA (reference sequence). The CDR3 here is CSAPPYRTEAFF. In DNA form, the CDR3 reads TGCAGTGCTCCCCCCTACCGAACTGAAGCTTTCTTT.

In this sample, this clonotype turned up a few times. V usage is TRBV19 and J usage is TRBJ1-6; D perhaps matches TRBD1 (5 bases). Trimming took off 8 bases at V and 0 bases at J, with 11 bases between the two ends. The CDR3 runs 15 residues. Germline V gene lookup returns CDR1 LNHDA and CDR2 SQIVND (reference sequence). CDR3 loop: CASGETASYNSPLHF. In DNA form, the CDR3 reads TGTGCCAGTGGGGAGACAGCCTCCTATAATTCACCCCTCCACTTT.

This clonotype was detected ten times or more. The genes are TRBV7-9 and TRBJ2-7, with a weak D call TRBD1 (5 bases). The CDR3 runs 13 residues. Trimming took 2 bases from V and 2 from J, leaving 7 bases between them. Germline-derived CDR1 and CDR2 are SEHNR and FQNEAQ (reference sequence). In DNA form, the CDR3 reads TGTGCCAGCAGCTTATTCAGGGCCTACGAGCAGTACTTC. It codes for CASSLFRAYEQYF. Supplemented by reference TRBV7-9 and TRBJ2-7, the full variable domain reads DTGVSQNPRHKITKRGQNVTFRCDPISEHNRLYWYRQTLGQGPEFLTYFQNEAQLEKSRLLSDRFSAERPKGSFSTLEIQRTEQGDSAMYLCASSLFRAYEQYFGPGTRLTVT.

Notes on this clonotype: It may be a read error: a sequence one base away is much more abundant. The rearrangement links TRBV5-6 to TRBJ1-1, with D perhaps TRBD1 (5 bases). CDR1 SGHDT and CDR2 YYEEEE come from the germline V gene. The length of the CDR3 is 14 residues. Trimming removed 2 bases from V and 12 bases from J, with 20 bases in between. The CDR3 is CASSFSGIGVWSFF. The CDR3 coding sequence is TGTGCCAGCAGCTTCTCCGGGATAGGGGTATGGTCTTTCTTT.

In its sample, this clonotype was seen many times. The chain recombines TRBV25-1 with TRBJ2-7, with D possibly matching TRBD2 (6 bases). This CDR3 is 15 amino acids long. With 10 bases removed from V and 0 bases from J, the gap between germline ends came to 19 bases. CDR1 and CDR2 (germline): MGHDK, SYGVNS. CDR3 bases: TGTGCCACACAACCCCCGGGACTCCTCTCCTACGAGCAGTACTTC. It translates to CATQPPGLLSYEQYF.

This chain's CDR3 is CASSSRGATAYEQYF. CDR3 bases: TGTGCCAGCAGCTCCCGGGGTGCTACCGCCTACGAGCAGTACTTC. The chain carries TRBV7-8 and TRBJ2-7; TRBD2 is a possible D gene (5 bases). Germline V gene sequence: CDR1 SGHVS, CDR2 FQNEAQ. The CDR3 has 15 residues. V was pared by 4 bases and J by 2 bases, with 15 bases between.

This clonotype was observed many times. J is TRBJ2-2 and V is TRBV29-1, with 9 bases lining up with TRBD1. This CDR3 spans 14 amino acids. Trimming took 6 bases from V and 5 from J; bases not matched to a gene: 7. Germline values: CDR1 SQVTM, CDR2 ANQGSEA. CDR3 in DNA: TGCAGCGTGGGGACAGGGAAAGGGACCGGGGAGCTGTTTTTT. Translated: CSVGTGKGTGELFF.

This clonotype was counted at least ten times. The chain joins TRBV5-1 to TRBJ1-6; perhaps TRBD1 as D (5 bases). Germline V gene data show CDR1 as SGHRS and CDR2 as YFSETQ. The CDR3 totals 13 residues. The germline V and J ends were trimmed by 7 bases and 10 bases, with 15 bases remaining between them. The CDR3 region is CASGQGAKSPLHF. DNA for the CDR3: TGCGCCAGCGGACAAGGGGCAAAATCACCCCTCCACTTT.

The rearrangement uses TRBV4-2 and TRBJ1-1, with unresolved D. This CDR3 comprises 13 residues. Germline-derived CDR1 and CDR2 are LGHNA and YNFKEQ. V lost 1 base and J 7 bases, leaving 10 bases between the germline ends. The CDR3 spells CASSQVADSEAFF. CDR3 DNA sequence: TGTGCCAGCAGCCAAGTCGCGGATAGTGAAGCTTTCTTT.